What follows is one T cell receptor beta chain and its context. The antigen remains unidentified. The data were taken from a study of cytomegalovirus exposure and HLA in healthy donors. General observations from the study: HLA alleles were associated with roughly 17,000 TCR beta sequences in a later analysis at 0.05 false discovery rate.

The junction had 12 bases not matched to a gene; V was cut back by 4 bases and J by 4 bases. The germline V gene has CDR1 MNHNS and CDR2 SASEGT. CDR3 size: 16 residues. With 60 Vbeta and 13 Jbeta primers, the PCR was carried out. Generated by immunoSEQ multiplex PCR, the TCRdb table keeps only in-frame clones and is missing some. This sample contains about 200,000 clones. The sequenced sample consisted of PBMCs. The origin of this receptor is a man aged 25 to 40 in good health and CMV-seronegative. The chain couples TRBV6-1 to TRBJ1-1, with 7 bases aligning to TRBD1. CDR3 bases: TGTGCCAGCAGTGCAGTTACCGGGACAGCAAGCACTGAAGCTTTCTTT. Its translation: CASSAVTGTASTEAFF.